Each of the 5 T cell receptor beta chains below was sequenced from the same sample in a study of regulatory T cells in long-lasting Graves disease. Time point reported: persistent/refractory GD, antithyroid drugs over 5 years with positive TRAb. Preparation of the TCR library used RNA extracted from PBMCs. CDR3-region Arm-PCR and iRepertoire HTBI primers produced the TCR beta libraries. TCRdb processed the multiplex PCR reads anew with MiXCR; each CDR3 protein has one entry. The profile covers some 440,000 distinct CDR3 sequences, with around 21% appearing a single time and 6.5% to 10% taken by the ten largest. Specimen: peripheral blood mononuclear cells (PBMCs), collected when the disease was refractory, from a patient treated with antithyroid drugs. All receptors come from a female donor with Graves disease.

This clonotype was recorded many times. V and J are TRBV10-3 and TRBJ2-7; no clear D. The CDR3 has 14 residues. Trimming took 4 bases from V and 3 from J, leaving 13 bases between them. The V gene's germline CDR1 is ENHRY and CDR2 SYGVKD. The CDR3 DNA reads as TGTGCCATCAGTGTATCAGACAATAGCTACGAGCAGTACTTC. It encodes CAISVSDNSYEQYF.

This clonotype has a handful of counts. The genes are TRBV30 and TRBJ2-4, with D possibly being TRBD1 (5 bases). Trimming removed 0 bases at V and 0 bases at J, with 18 bases between. From germline, CDR1 is GTSNPN and CDR2 SVGIG (reference sequence). The length of the CDR3 is 18 residues. Written as DNA, the CDR3 is TGTGCCTGGAGTGTACTTTTAAGCAGGGTACTAGCCAAAAACATTCAGTACTTC. Amino acids: CAWSVLLSRVLAKNIQYF.

This clonotype was counted many times. This rearrangement joins TRBV2 to TRBJ1-2; 7 nucleotides align to TRBD1. CDR1 is SNHLY and CDR2 is FYNNEI in the germline V gene. The CDR3 has 15 amino acids. Trimming took 7 bases from V and 4 from J; bases not matched to a gene: 12. The CDR3 DNA is TGTGCCAGCATGCAGGGGGTAGCATTCGGCTATGGCTACACCTTC. As protein: CASMQGVAFGYGYTF. The whole variable domain, remainder taken from reference TRBV2 and TRBJ1-2, is EPEVTQTPSHQVTQMGQEVILRCVPISNHLYFYWYRQILGQKVEFLVSFYNNEISEKSEIFDDQFSVERPDGSNFTLKIRSTKLEDSAMYFCASMQGVAFGYGYTFGSGTRLTVV.

This clonotype came up many times. J is TRBJ2-7 and V is TRBV9; the D gene could be TRBD1 or TRBD2 (5 bases each). The germline gives CDR1 SGDLS, CDR2 YYNGEE. V was shortened by 0 bases and J by 1 base, with 14 bases between the two germline ends. This CDR3 is built from 16 residues. The CDR3 region is CASSVAEGRPSYEQYF. DNA for the CDR3: TGTGCCAGCAGCGTAGCTGAGGGACGGCCATCCTACGAGCAGTACTTC.

The rearrangement uses TRBV18 and TRBJ1-5, with TRBD1 as a possible D gene (6 bases). Germline loops: CDR1 KGHSH, CDR2 LQKENI. CDR3 length equals 15 residues. The V gene lost 2 bases and the J gene lost 5 bases, with 13 bases spanning the gap. CDR3 loop: CASSPEAGAYQPQHF. In nucleotides, the CDR3 is TGTGCCAGCTCACCAGAGGCAGGGGCATATCAGCCCCAGCATTTT.